This T cell receptor beta chain was captured by sequencing in a study of blood T cell repertoires in COVID-19. As for the study in general: Material from acute and convalescent COVID-19 was sourced from the United States, Italy and Spain. The cDNA or gDNA used as material had been derived from T cells, B-cell-depleted T cells, or PBMCs.

The CDR3 runs 14 residues. The V and J ends lost 0 bases and 1 base respectively, with 7 bases between them. The V gene's germline CDR1 is LNHDA and CDR2 SQIVND (reference sequence). This clone has just one count. The same CDR3 arises from other DNA sequences in this sample as well. Authors' analysis steps: Reference gene primer amplification in the assay estimated nucleated cell counts. The repertoire was sequenced with immunoSEQ multiplex PCR; TCRdb's copy has only in-frame clones and lacks some. V and J calls plus clone size are reproduced from that table; the DNA served to infer D and trimming. The sample has about 190,000 clones; approximately 90% are singletons.

Source material: peripheral blood. This sequence originates from a man aged 25 to 45 with acute or convalescent COVID-19. The gene calls are TRBV19 and TRBJ2-7; no reliable D call. DNA for the CDR3: TGTGCCAGTAGTATAGAAGGCAGGTCCTACGAGCAGTACTTC. Encoded protein: CASSIEGRSYEQYF.